This TCR beta chain was profiled in a study of control samples from healthy donors and cancer patients. Some clones are missing from TCRdb's copy, which holds only in-frame ones; the method was immunoSEQ multiplex PCR. Of 80,000 to 85,000 clones listed, approximately 91% are singletons. This CDR3 has 13 amino acids. Germline V gene data show CDR1 as LNHNV and CDR2 as YYDKDF (reference sequence). Trimming shortened V by 5 bases and J by 13 bases, and 20 bases separated the two germline ends. The J gene is TRBJ1-1, the V gene TRBV15; D unresolved. The sample comprised blood. The receptor was isolated from a woman aged 50 to 65 in good health. The CDR3 reads CATSSQVEGFGFF. The CDR3 DNA is TGTGCCACCAGCTCCCAGGTCGAGGGTTTCGGTTTCTTT. The complete variable domain, with remaining parts taken from reference TRBV15 and TRBJ1-1, reads DAMVIQNPRYQVTQFGKPVTLSCSQTLNHNVMYWYQQKSSQAPKLLFHYYDKDFNNEADTPDNFQSRRPNTSFCFLDIRSPGLGDTAMYLCATSSQVEGFGFFGQGTRLTVV.